Sequencing of this T cell receptor beta chain was carried out in a study of persistence of HIV-infected CD4 T cells. The stimulus was an HIV-1 Gag 15-mer peptide pool, 1 ug/peptide/mL. Sorting selected CD4+ T cells upregulating both CD40 ligand and CD69. The J segment lost 0 bases and the V segment lost 5 bases, leaving 7 bases of the junction unmatched. This CDR3 is 16 amino acids long. The germline CDR1 and CDR2 sequences are LNHDA and SQIVND (reference sequence). This clone has a single count. Its antigen is still unknown. This was the immunoSEQ version 4 assay in survey mode. Here immunoSEQ multiplex PCR was the method, and the copy in TCRdb shows in-frame clones only, minus some. The sample includes tens of thousands of clones, about 74% of them seen just once.

V is TRBV19 and J is TRBJ2-1; 7 bases are shared with TRBD1. This sequence originates from an adult man with HIV who was CMV-seropositive. The source material was CD4+ T cells sorted from PBMCs after approximately 20-hour stimulation, sampled from a patient who received antiretroviral therapy. CDR3 sequence (DNA): TGTGCCAGTAGTTCCCGGGACAGCCGCTCCTACAATGAGCAGTTCTTC. Protein sequence: CASSSRDSRSYNEQFF.